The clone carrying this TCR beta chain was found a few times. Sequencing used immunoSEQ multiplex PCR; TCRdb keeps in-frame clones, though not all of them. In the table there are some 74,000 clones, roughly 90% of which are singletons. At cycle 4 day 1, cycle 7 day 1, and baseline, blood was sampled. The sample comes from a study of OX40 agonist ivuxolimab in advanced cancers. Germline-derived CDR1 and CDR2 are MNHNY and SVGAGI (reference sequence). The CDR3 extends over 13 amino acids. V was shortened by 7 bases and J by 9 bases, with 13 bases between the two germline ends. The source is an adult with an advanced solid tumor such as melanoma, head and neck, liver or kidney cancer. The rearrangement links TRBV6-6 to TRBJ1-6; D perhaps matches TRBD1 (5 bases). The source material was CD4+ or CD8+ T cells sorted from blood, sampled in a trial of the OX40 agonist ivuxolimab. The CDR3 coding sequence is TGTGCCAGCACGAAGGGGAAGCGTTCACCCCTCCACTTT. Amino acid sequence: CASTKGKRSPLHF.